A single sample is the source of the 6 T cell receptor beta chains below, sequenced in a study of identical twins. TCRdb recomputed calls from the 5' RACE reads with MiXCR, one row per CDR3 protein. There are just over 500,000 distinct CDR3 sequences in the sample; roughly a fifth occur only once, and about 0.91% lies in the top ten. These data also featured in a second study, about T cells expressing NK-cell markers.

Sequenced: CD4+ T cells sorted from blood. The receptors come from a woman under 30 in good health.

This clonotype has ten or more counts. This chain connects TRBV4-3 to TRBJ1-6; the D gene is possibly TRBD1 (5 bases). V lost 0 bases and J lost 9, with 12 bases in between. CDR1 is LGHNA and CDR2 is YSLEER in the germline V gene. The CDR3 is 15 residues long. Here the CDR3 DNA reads TGCGCCAGCAGCCAAGAGGGTTGGAGGGGTTCACCCCTCCACTTT. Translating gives CASSQEGWRGSPLHF.

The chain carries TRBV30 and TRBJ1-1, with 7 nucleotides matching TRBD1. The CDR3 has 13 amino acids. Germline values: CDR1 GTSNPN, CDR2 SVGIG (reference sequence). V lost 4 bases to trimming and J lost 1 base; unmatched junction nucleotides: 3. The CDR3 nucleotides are TGTGCCTGGACCCGACAGGGGAACACTGAAGCTTTCTTT. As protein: CAWTRQGNTEAFF.

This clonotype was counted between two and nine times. The CDR3 protein is CASSLEARGPAFF. As DNA, the CDR3 is TGTGCCAGCAGCTTAGAAGCCAGGGGGCCGGCGTTCTTC. This sequence joins TRBV7-9 and TRBJ2-1; 8 bases line up with TRBD1. The CDR3 contains 13 residues. Trimming took 1 base from V and 15 from J; bases not matched to a gene: 8. Germline loops: CDR1 SEHNR, CDR2 FQNEAQ (reference sequence).

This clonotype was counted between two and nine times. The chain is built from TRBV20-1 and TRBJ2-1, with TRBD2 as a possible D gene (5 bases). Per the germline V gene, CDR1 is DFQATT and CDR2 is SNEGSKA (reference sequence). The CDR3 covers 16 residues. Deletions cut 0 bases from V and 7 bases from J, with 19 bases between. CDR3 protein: CSARDRGLRSSNEQFF. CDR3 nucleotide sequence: TGCAGTGCTAGAGATCGGGGATTACGTTCCTCAAATGAGCAGTTCTTC.

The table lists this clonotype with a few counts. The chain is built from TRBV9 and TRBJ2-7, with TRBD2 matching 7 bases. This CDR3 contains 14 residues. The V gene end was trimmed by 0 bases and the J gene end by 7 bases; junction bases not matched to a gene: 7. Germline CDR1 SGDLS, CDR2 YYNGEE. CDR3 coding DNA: TGTGCCAGCAGCGTAGACTCGGGAGCGGGAGAGCAGTACTTC. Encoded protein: CASSVDSGAGEQYF.

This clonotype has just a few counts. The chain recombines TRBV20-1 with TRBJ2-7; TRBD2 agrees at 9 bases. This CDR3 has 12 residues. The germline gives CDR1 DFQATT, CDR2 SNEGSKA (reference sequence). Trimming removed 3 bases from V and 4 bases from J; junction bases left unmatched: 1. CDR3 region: CSARRGGYEQYF. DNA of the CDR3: TGCAGTGCTAGGCGGGGGGGTTACGAGCAGTACTTC.